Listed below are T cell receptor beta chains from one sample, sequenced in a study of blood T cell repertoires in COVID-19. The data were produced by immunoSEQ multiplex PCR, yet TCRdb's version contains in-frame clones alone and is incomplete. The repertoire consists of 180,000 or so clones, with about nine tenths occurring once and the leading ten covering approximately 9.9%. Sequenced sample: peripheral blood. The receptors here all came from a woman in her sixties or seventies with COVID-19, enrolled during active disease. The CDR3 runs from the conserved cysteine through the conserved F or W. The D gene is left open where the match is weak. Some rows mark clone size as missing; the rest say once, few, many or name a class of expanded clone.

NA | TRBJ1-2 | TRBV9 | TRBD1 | CASSVAKGTGVDYGYTF | TGTGCCAGCAGCGTAGCTAAGGGGACAGGGGTGGACTATGGCTACACCTTC
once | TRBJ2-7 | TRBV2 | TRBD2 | CASSVGLAGEGYEQYF | TGTGCCAGCAGTGTGGGACTAGCGGGAGAGGGCTACGAGCAGTACTTC
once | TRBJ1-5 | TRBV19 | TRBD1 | CASITTGESNQPQHF | TGTGCCAGCATAACGACAGGGGAGAGCAATCAGCCCCAGCATTTT
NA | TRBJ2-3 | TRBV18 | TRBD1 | CASLSGTVYSDTQYF | TGTGCCAGTTTATCCGGGACAGTTTATTCAGATACGCAGTATTTT
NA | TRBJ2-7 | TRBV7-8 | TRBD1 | CASSLTGGAYEQYF | TGTGCCAGCAGCTTGACAGGGGGCGCATACGAGCAGTACTTC
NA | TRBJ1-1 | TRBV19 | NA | CASSVARNTEAFF | TGTGCCAGTAGTGTAGCGCGGAACACTGAAGCTTTCTTT
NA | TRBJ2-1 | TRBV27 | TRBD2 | CASRTRTSGYNEQFF | TGTGCCAGCAGGACCCGGACTAGCGGATACAATGAGCAGTTCTTC
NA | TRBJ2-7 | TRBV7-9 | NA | CASSPQDYEQYF | TGTGCCAGCAGCCCACAGGACTACGAGCAGTACTTC
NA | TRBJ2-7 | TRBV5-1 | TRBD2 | CASSPRTSGSHEQYF | TGCGCCAGCAGCCCCCGGACTAGCGGGAGCCACGAGCAGTACTTC
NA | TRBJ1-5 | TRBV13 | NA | CASSPKMGGEGQPQHF | TGTGCCAGCAGTCCTAAAATGGGGGGAGAGGGGCAGCCCCAGCATTTT
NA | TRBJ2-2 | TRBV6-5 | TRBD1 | CASRRTGAPGELFF | TGTGCCAGCAGGAGGACAGGGGCCCCCGGGGAGCTGTTTTTT
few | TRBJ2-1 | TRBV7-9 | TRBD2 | CASSLIAGGWEQFF | TGTGCCAGCAGCTTAATAGCGGGTGGGTGGGAGCAGTTCTTC
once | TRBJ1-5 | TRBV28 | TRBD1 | CASRDRALGNQPQHF | TGTGCCAGCAGGGACAGGGCACTTGGGAATCAGCCCCAGCATTTT
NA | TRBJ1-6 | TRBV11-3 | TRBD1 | CASSGRQGNYSPLHF | TGTGCCAGCAGCGGGCGACAGGGGAATTATTCACCCCTCCACTTT
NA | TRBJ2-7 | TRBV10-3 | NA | CAISKDRDPPSEQYF | TGTGCCATCAGTAAGGATCGGGATCCTCCCTCCGAGCAGTACTTC
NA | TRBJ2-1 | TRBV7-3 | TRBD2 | CASSSSTSGSPDEQFF | TGTGCCAGCAGCTCGTCGACTAGCGGGAGCCCGGATGAGCAGTTCTTC
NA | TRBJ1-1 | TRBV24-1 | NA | CATSDPTGGRVQAFF | TGTGCCACCAGTGACCCCACCGGGGGGAGGGTTCAAGCTTTCTTT
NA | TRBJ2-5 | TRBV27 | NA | CASSFRGEWETQYF | TGTGCCAGCAGTTTCCGCGGGGAATGGGAGACCCAGTACTTC
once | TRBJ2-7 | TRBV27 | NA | CASSLAVPYEQYF | TGTGCCAGCAGTTTAGCGGTCCCCTACGAGCAGTACTTC
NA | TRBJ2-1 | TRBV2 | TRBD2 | CASSGRTSGRDEQFF | TGTGCCAGCAGTGGGCGGACTAGCGGGAGGGATGAGCAGTTCTTC
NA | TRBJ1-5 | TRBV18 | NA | CASSPTGRDQPQHF | TGTGCCAGCTCACCAACGGGGAGGGATCAGCCCCAGCATTTT
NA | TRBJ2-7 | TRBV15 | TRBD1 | CATSREGGTGFTYEQYF | TGTGCCACCAGCAGAGAAGGGGGGACAGGGTTTACCTACGAGCAGTACTTC
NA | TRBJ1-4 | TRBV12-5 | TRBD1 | CASGAPLEGGENEKLFF | TGTGCTAGTGGTGCTCCGCTAGAAGGGGGCGAGAATGAAAAACTGTTTTTT
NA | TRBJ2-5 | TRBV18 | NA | CASSPARPIGTQYF | TGTGCCAGCTCACCCGCCAGGCCCATTGGGACCCAGTACTTC
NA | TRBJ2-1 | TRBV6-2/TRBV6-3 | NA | CASSPSRGIGYNEQFF | TGTGCCAGCAGTCCCAGCAGGGGAATAGGCTACAATGAGCAGTTCTTC
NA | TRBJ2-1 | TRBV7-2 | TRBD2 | CASSPRGLAGRSYNEQFF | TGTGCCAGCAGCCCTCGGGGACTAGCGGGAAGATCCTACAATGAGCAGTTCTTC
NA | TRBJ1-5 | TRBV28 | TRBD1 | CASSFGQGLGNQPQHF | TGTGCCAGCAGTTTTGGACAGGGGCTGGGCAATCAGCCCCAGCATTTT
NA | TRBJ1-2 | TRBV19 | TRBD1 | CASSTEQGNYGYTF | TGTGCCAGTAGTACCGAACAGGGGAACTATGGCTACACCTTC
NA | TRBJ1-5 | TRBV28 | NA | CASSLLRQPQHF | TGTGCCAGCAGTTTATTGCGGCAGCCCCAGCATTTT
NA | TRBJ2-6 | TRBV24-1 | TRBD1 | CATSDARGQGAGANVLTF | TGTGCCACCAGTGATGCGCGCGGACAGGGGGCTGGGGCCAACGTCCTGACTTTC
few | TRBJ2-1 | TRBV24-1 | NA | CATSDLHLGRGLNEQFF | TGTGCCACCAGTGATTTGCACTTAGGCAGGGGCTTAAATGAGCAGTTCTTC
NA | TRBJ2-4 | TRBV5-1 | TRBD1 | CASRMGQGANIQYF | TGCGCCAGCCGAATGGGACAGGGTGCAAACATTCAGTACTTC
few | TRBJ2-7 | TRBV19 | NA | CASKFASSYEQYF | TGTGCCAGTAAATTTGCCAGCTCCTACGAGCAGTACTTC
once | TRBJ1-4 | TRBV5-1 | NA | CASSLDMVGRNEKLFF | TGCGCCAGCAGCTTGGATATGGTTGGGCGTAATGAAAAACTGTTTTTT
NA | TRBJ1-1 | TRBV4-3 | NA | CASSQDYISEAFF | TGCGCCAGCAGCCAAGATTACATTTCTGAAGCTTTCTTT
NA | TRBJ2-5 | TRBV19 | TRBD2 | CASGSGIGKETQYF | TGTGCCAGTGGAAGCGGGATTGGCAAAGAGACCCAGTACTTC
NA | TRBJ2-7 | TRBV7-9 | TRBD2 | CASSLPAGVPEQYF | TGTGCCAGCAGCTTACCCGCGGGAGTTCCCGAGCAGTACTTC
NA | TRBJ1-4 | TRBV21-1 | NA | CASSRSPGRYEKLFF | TGTGCCAGCAGTAGATCCCCCGGGAGGTATGAAAAACTGTTTTTT
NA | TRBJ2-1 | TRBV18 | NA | CASSPRDLLYNEQFF | TGTGCCAGCTCACCTCGGGACTTGCTATACAATGAGCAGTTCTTC
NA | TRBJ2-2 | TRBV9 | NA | CASSVAPVNTGELFF | TGTGCCAGCAGCGTAGCCCCCGTTAACACCGGGGAGCTGTTTTTT
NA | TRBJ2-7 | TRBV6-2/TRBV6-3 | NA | CASSYPESEQYF | TGTGCCAGCAGTTACCCAGAATCCGAGCAGTACTTC
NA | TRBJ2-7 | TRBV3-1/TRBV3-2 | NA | CASSRAVRGEQYF | TGTGCCAGCAGCCGAGCGGTTCGAGGCGAGCAGTACTTC
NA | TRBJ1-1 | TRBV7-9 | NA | CASSLPRLEAFF | TGTGCCAGCAGCTTACCCAGACTTGAAGCTTTCTTT
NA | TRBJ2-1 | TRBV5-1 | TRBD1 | CASSATGTGFSGEQFF | TGCGCCAGCAGCGCCACCGGGACAGGGTTTTCGGGGGAGCAGTTCTTC
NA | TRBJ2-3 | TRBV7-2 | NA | CASSSTGSVADTQYF | TGTGCCAGCAGCTCAACAGGGTCCGTTGCAGATACGCAGTATTTT
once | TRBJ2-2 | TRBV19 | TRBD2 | CATTQTGASGTGELFF | TGTGCCACTACCCAAACGGGAGCTAGCGGCACCGGGGAGCTGTTTTTT
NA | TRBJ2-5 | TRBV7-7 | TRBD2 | CASSLGTSGRLETQYF | TGTGCTAGCAGCTTGGGGACTAGCGGGAGATTGGAGACCCAGTACTTC
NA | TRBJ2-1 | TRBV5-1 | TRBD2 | CASSLGRRLAGSSYNEQFF | TGCGCCAGCAGCTTGGGTCGTCGGCTAGCGGGTAGCTCCTACAATGAGCAGTTCTTC
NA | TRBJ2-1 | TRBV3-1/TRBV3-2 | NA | CASSPVGGLGNEQFF | TGTGCCAGCAGCCCAGTCGGGGGATTGGGCAATGAGCAGTTCTTC
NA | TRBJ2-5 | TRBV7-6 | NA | CASSLTARYQETQYF | TGTGCCAGCAGCTTAACAGCCCGTTACCAAGAGACCCAGTACTTC
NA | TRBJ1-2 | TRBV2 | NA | CASNQDRTYGYTF | TGTGCCAGCAATCAAGACAGGACTTATGGCTACACCTTC
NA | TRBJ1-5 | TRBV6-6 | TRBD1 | CASSSRDSQSNQPQHF | TGTGCCAGCAGTTCCCGGGACAGTCAAAGCAATCAGCCCCAGCATTTT
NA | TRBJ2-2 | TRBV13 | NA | CASSQHGELFF | TGTGCCAGCAGCCAACACGGGGAGCTGTTTTTT
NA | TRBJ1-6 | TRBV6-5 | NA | CASRDSNSPLHF | TGTGCCAGCAGGGACAGTAATTCACCCCTCCACTTT